This T cell receptor beta chain came from a study of memory CD4+ T cells and cytomegalovirus serostatus. The wider study: Of the healthy Belgian adults, 9 were CMV seropositive and 20 to 25 seronegative. Study findings and constraints: Repertoires predicted CMV serostatus with median bootstrapped AUC of about 0.95. The CMV-associated TCR signature appears largely within the CD4+ memory repertoire.

As regards this clone: No antigen is known for it.

In the study's own analysis: After removing out-of-frame reads, 2,204,828 distinct TCRbeta sequences remained. Profiled with immunoSEQ multiplex PCR; TCRdb holds only in-frame clones, not every one. V and J calls and clone size are given by that table; D and trimming were obtained from the DNA. The sample lists about 59,000 clones, about 81% occurring once. The sort gate was single viable CD3+CD4+CD8-CD45RO+ cells for memory CD4+ T cells. The CDR3 loop spans 13 amino acids. Deletions cut 4 bases from V and 4 bases from J, with 9 bases between. Germline assignment: CDR1 SGHTA and CDR2 FQGTGA. V gene TRBV7-3 combines with J gene TRBJ2-3, with unresolved D. The clonotype originates from an adult in good health and CMV-seronegative. Sequenced input: memory CD4+ T cells from blood. CDR3 protein: CASSSYVADTQYF. CDR3 DNA: TGTGCCAGCAGCTCCTACGTAGCAGATACGCAGTATTTT.